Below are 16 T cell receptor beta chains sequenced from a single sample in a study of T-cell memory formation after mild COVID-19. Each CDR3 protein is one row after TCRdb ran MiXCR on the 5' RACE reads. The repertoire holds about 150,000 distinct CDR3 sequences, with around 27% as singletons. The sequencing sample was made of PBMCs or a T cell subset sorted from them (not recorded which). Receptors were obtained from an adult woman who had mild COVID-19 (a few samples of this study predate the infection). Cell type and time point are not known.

CDR3: CASSLIQGMNTEAFF. As DNA, the CDR3 is TGTGCCAGCAGCCTAATTCAGGGGATGAACACTGAAGCTTTCTTT. The rearrangement joins TRBV7-9 to TRBJ1-1; TRBD1 might be the D (6 bases). Trimming removed 5 bases at V and 0 bases at J, with 13 bases between. CDR1 and CDR2 (germline): SEHNR, FQNEAQ (reference sequence). CDR3 length equals 15 residues.

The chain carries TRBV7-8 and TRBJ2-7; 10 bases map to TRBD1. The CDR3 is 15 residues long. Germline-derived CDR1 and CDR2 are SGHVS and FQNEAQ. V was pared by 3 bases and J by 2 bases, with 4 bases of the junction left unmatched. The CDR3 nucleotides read TGTGCCAGCAGCTTTTCCGGGACAGGGGCCTACGAGCAGTACTTC. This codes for CASSFSGTGAYEQYF.

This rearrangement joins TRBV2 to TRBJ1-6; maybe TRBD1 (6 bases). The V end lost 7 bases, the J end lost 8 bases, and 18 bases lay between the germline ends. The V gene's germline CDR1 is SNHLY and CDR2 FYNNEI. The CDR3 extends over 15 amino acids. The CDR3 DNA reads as TGTGCCAGCACCGGGGGGGACAAGGTCGATTCACCCCTCCACTTT. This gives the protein CASTGGDKVDSPLHF.

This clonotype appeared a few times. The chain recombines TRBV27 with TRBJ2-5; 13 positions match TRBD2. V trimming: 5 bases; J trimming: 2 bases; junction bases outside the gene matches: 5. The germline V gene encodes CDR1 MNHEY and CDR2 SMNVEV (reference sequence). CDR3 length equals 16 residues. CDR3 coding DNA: TGTGCCAGCAGTCAACTAGCGGGAGGGCTACAAGAGACCCAGTACTTC. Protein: CASSQLAGGLQETQYF.

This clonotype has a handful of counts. The CDR3 coding sequence is TGTGCCCAGCGGGGGGCCAAAAACATTCAGTACTTC. Its translation: CAQRGAKNIQYF. V usage is TRBV2 and J usage is TRBJ2-4, with 8 bases identical to TRBD2. J was trimmed by 1 base and V by 11 bases; bases with no gene match: 1. CDR1 is SNHLY, CDR2 FYNNEI, per germline. This CDR3 is 12 amino acids long.

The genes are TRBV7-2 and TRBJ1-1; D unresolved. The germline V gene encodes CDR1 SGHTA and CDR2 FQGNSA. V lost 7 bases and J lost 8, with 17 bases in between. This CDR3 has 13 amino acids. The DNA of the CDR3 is TGTGCCAGCACCCTCCCCTGGGATGGGGAAGCTTTCTTT. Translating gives CASTLPWDGEAFF.

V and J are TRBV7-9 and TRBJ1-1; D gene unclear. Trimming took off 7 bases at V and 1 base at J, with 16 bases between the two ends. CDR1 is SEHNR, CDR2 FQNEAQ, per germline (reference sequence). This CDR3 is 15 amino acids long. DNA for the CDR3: TGTGCCAGCACCCCCCGGTGGAGCCAGAACACTGAAGCTTTCTTT. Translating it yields CASTPRWSQNTEAFF.

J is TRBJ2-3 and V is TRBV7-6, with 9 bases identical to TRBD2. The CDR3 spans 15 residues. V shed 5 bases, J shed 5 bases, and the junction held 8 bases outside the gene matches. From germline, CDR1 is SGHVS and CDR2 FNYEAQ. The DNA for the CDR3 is TGTGCCAGCAGCCGGGGACTAGCCGGGGAAGATACGCAGTATTTT. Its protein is CASSRGLAGEDTQYF.

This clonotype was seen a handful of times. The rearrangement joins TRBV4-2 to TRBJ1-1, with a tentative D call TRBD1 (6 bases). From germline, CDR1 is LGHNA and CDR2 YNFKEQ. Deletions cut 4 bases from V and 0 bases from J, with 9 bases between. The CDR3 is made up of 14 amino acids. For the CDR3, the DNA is TGTGCCAGCAGCCTGGACAGAATGAACACTGAAGCTTTCTTT. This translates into CASSLDRMNTEAFF.

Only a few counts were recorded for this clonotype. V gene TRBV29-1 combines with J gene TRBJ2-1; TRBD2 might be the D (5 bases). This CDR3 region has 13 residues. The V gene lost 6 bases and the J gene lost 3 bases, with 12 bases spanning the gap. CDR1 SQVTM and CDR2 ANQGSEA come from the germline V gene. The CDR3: CSVHHRGYNEQFF. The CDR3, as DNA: TGCAGCGTCCACCACCGGGGCTACAATGAGCAGTTCTTC.

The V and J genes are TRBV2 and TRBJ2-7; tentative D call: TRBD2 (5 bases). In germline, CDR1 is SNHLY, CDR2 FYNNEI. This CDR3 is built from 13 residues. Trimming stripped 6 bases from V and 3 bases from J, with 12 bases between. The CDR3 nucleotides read TGTGCCAGCAGGGACGGAGGAAACTACGAGCAGTACTTC. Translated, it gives CASRDGGNYEQYF.

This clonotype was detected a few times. CDR3 nucleotide sequence: TGTGCCAGCAGCTTAGATGTTCAGGGCTTCAGCTCCTATAATTCACCCCTCCACTTT. Its translation: CASSLDVQGFSSYNSPLHF. This sequence joins TRBV7-6 and TRBJ1-6, with a tentative D call TRBD1 (5 bases). The germline CDR1 and CDR2 sequences are SGHVS and FNYEAQ. V was pared by 1 base and J by 0 bases, with 16 bases between. The CDR3 consists of 19 residues.

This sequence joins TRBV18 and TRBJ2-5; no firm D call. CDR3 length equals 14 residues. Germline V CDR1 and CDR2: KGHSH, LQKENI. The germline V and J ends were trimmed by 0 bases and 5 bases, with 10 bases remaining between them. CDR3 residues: CASSPPIGTETQYF. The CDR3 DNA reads TGTGCCAGCTCACCACCGATAGGAACGGAGACCCAGTACTTC.

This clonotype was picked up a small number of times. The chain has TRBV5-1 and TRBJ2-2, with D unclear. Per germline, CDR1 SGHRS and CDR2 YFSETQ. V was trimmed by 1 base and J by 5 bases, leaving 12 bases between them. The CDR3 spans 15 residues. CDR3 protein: CASSLNGPRTGELFF. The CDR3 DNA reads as TGCGCCAGCAGCTTGAACGGACCGAGGACCGGGGAGCTGTTTTTT.

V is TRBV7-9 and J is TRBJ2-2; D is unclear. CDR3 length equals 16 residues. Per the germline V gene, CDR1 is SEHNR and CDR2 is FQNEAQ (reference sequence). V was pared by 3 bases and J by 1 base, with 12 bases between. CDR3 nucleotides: TGTGCCAGCAGCTTCAAGAACCCAGGGAACACCGGGGAGCTGTTTTTT. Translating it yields CASSFKNPGNTGELFF.

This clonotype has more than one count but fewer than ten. CDR3 in amino acids: CASSSTPRTDHTGELFF. The CDR3 DNA follows: TGTGCCAGCAGTTCAACTCCCCGGACAGACCACACCGGGGAGCTGTTTTTT. The chain is built from TRBV12-3 or TRBV12-4 and TRBJ2-2, with a weak D call TRBD1 (6 bases). Trimming cost V 4 bases and J 3 bases, with 18 bases left between them. This CDR3 is built from 17 residues.